This passage covers 10 T cell receptor beta chains from one sample sequenced in a study of blood T cell repertoires in COVID-19. Clones were sequenced by immunoSEQ multiplex PCR, and TCRdb holds only the in-frame ones, with some missing. Altogether some 96,000 clones are present, about 80% being singletons, with the ten largest covering over 10%. The sample taken for sequencing was peripheral blood. The receptors were sampled from a woman between 70 and 85 years old with acute or convalescent COVID-19.

V gene TRBV19 combines with J gene TRBJ2-6, with D perhaps TRBD2 (6 bases). V was cut by 7 bases and J by 0 bases, with 10 bases left in between. The CDR3 runs to 15 residues. Germline CDR1 LNHDA, CDR2 SQIVND (reference sequence). The CDR3 is CASTDGGSGANVLTF. The CDR3 DNA sequence: TGTGCCAGTACGGACGGGGGCTCTGGGGCCAACGTCCTGACTTTC.

The chain recombines TRBV23-1 with TRBJ2-3; 7 positions match TRBD1. TRBV23-1 is known as an ORF, though its function is uncertain. The CDR3 is made up of 17 amino acids. The junction had 8 bases not matched to a gene; V was cut back by 0 bases and J by 2 bases. This chain's CDR3 is CASSQSIGGEYTDTQYF. CDR3 DNA: TGCGCCAGCAGTCAATCGATAGGGGGCGAATACACAGATACGCAGTATTTT.

The chain carries TRBV11-3 and TRBJ2-3; a possible D gene is TRBD1 (6 bases). The CDR3 runs 13 residues. Germline values: CDR1 SGHNT, CDR2 YENEEA. V was shortened by 3 bases and J by 6 bases, with 10 bases between the two germline ends. The CDR3 spells CASSLGARDTQYF. CDR3 nucleotide sequence: TGTGCCAGCAGCTTGGGGGCAAGGGATACGCAGTATTTT.

CDR3 in DNA: TGTGCCAGTAGTATGGACAGGGGCCAAGAGACCCAGTACTTC. Protein: CASSMDRGQETQYF. The chain is built from TRBV19 and TRBJ2-5; TRBD1 matches at 9 bases. CDR1 and CDR2 from the germline V gene are LNHDA and SQIVND (reference sequence). This CDR3 region has 14 residues. Germline trimming cut 3 bases from V and 1 base from J; bases unmatched to any gene: 0.

The chain carries TRBV19 and TRBJ1-1; D remains unclear. V was clipped by 7 bases and J by 8 bases, with 20 bases between them. From germline, CDR1 is LNHDA and CDR2 SQIVND (reference sequence). The CDR3 contains 14 residues. The chain's CDR3 is CASINTAEHYEAFF. CDR3 in DNA: TGTGCCAGTATTAACACTGCAGAACACTACGAAGCTTTCTTT.

The chain employs TRBV7-2 and TRBJ1-1, with 7 bases matching TRBD1. The ends lost 3 bases at V and 4 bases at J; junction bases unmatched: 11. CDR1 and CDR2 from the germline V gene are SGHTA and FQGNSA. The CDR3 has 16 amino acids. The CDR3 nucleotides are TGTGCCAGCAGCTTCCCCAGGGGGGCCGGTATCACTGAAGCTTTCTTT. Encoded protein: CASSFPRGAGITEAFF.

V and J are TRBV3-1 (or the pseudogene TRBV3-2) and TRBJ2-5; D may be TRBD2 (6 bases). Trimming removed 1 base from V and 2 bases from J, with 11 bases in between. The CDR3 length is 15 residues. CDR1 LGHDT and CDR2 YNNKEL come from the germline V gene (reference sequence). The CDR3 loop is CASSQGSGLQETQYF. The DNA of the CDR3 is TGTGCCAGCAGCCAAGGTTCGGGACTTCAAGAGACCCAGTACTTC.

This clone showed up just a few times. The chain uses TRBV19 and TRBJ1-2; a weak D match, TRBD1 (5 bases). CDR3 length equals 13 residues. In germline, CDR1 is LNHDA, CDR2 SQIVND (reference sequence). The germline V and J ends were trimmed by 5 bases and 3 bases, with 10 bases remaining between them. The chain's CDR3 is CASSSGGDYGYTF. Written as DNA, the CDR3 is TGTGCCAGTAGTTCTGGAGGGGACTATGGCTACACCTTC.

V usage is TRBV2 and J usage is TRBJ1-6; TRBD1 matches 7 bases. V lost 7 bases and J lost 6; bases outside the gene matches: 6. The CDR3 consists of 14 residues. Germline values: CDR1 SNHLY, CDR2 FYNNEI. The CDR3 nucleotides read TGTGCCAGCATTGTAAACAGGGGTAATTCACCCCTCCACTTT. This gives the protein CASIVNRGNSPLHF.

The chain carries TRBV29-1 and TRBJ2-7, with 13 bases that match TRBD2. The junction had 13 bases not matched to a gene; V was cut back by 1 base and J by 4 bases. The length of the CDR3 is 18 residues. CDR1 and CDR2 from the germline V gene are SQVTM and ANQGSEA. CDR3 bases: TGCAGCGTTGAAGGGCGAAGGACTAGCGGGGGAGAATATTACGAGCAGTACTTC. Encoded protein: CSVEGRRTSGGEYYEQYF.